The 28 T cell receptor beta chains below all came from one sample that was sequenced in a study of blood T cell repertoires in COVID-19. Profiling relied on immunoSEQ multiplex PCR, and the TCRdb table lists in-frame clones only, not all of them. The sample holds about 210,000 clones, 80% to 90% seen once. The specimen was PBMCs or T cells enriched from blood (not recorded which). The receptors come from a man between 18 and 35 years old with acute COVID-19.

The CDR3 sequence: CASSSSGTLNEQYF. The DNA of the CDR3 is TGCGCCAGCAGCTCCTCCGGGACATTGAACGAGCAGTACTTC. The chain couples TRBV5-1 to TRBJ2-7; TRBD1 is a possible D gene (6 bases). CDR3 length: 14 residues. Germline V gives CDR1 SGHRS, CDR2 YFSETQ. V was pared by 3 bases and J by 5 bases, with 15 bases between.

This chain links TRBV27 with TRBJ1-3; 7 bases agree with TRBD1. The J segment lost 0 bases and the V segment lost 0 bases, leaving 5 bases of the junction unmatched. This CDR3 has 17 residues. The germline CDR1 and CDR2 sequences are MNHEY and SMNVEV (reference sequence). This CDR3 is CASSLSTGPSSGNTIYF. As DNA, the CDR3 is TGTGCCAGCAGTTTATCGACAGGGCCGAGCTCTGGAAACACCATATATTTT.

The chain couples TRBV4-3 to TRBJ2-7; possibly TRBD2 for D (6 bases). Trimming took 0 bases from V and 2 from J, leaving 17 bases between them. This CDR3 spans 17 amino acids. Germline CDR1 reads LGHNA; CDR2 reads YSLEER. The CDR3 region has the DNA TGCGCCAGCAGCCAAGAATGGCCCGGGAGTAAGCCCTACGAGCAGTACTTC. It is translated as CASSQEWPGSKPYEQYF.

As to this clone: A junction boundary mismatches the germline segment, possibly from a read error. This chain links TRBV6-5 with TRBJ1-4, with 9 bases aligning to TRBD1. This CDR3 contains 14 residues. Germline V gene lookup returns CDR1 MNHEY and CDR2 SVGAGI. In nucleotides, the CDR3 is TGTGCCAGCAGGACCACAGGGGGCGATGAAAAACTGCTTTTT. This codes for CASRTTGGDEKLLF.

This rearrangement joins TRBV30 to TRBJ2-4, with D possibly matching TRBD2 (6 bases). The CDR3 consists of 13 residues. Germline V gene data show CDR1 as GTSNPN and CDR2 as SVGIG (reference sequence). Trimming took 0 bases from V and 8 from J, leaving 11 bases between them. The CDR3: CAWSVGTGDIQYF. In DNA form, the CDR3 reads TGTGCCTGGAGTGTAGGGACGGGGGACATTCAGTACTTC.

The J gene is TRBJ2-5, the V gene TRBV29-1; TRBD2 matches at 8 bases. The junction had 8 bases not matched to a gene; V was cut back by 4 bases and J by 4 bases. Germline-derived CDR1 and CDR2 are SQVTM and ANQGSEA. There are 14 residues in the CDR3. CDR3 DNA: TGCAGCGTTGCAGGAGCGGGAGTTCTAGAGACCCAGTACTTC. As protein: CSVAGAGVLETQYF.

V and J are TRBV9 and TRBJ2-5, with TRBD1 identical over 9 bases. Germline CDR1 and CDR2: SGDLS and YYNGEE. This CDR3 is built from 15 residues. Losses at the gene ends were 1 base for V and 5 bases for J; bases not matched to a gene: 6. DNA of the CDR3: TGTGCCAGCAGCGTATCTACAGGGGGCCTGGAGACCCAGTACTTC. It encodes CASSVSTGGLETQYF.

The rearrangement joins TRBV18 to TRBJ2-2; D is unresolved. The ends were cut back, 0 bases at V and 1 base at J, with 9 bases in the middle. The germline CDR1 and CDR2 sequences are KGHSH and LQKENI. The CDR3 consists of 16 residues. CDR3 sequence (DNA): TGTGCCAGCTCACCACCTGGGCAGTGGAACACCGGGGAGCTGTTTTTT. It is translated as CASSPPGQWNTGELFF.

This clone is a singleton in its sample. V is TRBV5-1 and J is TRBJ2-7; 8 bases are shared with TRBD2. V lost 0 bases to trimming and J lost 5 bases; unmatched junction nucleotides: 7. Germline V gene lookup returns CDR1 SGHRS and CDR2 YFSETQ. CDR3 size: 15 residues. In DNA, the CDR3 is TGCGCCAGCAGCTTGGACGGCGGGAGGACCCACGAGCAGTACTTC. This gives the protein CASSLDGGRTHEQYF.

CDR3 sequence reads: CATAGTEAFF. The CDR3 bases are TGTGCCACCGCGGGCACTGAAGCTTTCTTT. This chain connects TRBV28 to TRBJ1-1; D not certain. CDR1 MDHEN and CDR2 SYDVKM come from the germline V gene. This CDR3 spans 10 amino acids. Trimming pared 10 bases from V and 4 bases from J, leaving 7 bases between.

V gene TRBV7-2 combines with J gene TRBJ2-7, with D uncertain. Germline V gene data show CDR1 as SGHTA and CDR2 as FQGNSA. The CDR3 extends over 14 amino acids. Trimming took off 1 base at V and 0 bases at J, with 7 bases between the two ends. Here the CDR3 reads CASSLGLGSYEQYF. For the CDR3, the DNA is TGTGCCAGCAGCTTAGGACTCGGCTCCTACGAGCAGTACTTC.

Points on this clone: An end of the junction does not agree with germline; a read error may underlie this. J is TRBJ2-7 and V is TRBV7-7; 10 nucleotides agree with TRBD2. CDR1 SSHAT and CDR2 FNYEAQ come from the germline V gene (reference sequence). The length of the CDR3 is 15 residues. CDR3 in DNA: TGTGCTAGCAGCTTGGTCAAGCGGGAGGGCCACGAGCAGTACTTC. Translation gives CASSLVKREGHEQYF.

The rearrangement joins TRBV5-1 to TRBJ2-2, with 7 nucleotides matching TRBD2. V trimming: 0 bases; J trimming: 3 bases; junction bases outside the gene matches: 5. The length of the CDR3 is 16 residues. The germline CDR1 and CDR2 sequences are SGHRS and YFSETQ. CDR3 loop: CASSLGASGYTGELFF. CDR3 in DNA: TGCGCCAGCAGCTTGGGGGCTAGCGGTTACACCGGGGAGCTGTTTTTT. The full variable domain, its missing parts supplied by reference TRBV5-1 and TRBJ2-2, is KAGVTQTPRYLIKTRGQQVTLSCSPISGHRSVSWYQQTPGQGLQFLFEYFSETQRNKGNFPGRFSGRQFSNSRSEMNVSTLELGDSALYLCASSLGASGYTGELFFGEGSRLTVL.

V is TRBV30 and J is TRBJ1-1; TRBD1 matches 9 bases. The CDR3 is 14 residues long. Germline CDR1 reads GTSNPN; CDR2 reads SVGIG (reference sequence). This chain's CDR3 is CAQTPGTGSSGAFF. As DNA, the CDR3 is TGTGCACAGACCCCCGGGACAGGGAGTAGTGGAGCTTTCTTT.

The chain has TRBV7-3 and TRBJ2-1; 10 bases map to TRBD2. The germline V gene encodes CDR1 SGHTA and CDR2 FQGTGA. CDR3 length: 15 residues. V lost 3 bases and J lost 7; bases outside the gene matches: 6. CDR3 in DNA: TGTGCCAGCAGCTTTGGGCTAGCGGGAGATAATGAGCAGTTCTTC. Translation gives CASSFGLAGDNEQFF.

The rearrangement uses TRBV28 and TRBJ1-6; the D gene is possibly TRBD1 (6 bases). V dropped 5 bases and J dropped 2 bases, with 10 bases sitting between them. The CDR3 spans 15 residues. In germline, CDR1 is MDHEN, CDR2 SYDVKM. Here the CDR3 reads CASSDTGTYNSPLHF. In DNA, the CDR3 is TGTGCCAGCAGTGACACAGGGACCTATAATTCACCCCTCCACTTT.

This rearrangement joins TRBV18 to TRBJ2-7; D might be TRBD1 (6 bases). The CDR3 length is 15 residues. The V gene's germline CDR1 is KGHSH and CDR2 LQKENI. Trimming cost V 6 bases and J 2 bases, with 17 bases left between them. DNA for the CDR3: TGTGCCAGCTCTCGCCTGGACAGAGGGCCCTACGAGCAGTACTTC. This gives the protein CASSRLDRGPYEQYF.

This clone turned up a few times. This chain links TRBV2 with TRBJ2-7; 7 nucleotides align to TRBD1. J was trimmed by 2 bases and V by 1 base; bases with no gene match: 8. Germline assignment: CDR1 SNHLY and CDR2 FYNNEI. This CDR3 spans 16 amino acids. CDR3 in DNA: TGTGCCAGCAGTGAAGAGGACAGGACATATCCCTACGAGCAGTACTTC. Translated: CASSEEDRTYPYEQYF.

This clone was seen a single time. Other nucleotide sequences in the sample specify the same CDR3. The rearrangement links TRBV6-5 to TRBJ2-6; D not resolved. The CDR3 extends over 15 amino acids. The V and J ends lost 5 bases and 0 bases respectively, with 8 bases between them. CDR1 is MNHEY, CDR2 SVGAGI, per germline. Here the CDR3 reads CASSRGDSGANVLTF. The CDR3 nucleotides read TGTGCCAGCAGTCGCGGAGACTCTGGGGCCAACGTCCTGACTTTC.

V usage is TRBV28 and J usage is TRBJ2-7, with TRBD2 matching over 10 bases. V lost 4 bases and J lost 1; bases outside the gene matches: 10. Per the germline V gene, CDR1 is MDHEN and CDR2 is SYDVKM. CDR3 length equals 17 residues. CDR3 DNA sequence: TGTGCCAGCAGTTCACCGGGACTAGCGCCCGATTCCTACGAGCAGTACTTC. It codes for CASSSPGLAPDSYEQYF.

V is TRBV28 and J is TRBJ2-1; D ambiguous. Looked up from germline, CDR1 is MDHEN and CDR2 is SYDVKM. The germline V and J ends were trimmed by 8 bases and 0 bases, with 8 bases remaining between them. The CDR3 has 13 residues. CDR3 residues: CASSRSSYNEQFF. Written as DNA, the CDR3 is TGTGCCAGCTCGCGGAGCTCCTACAATGAGCAGTTCTTC.

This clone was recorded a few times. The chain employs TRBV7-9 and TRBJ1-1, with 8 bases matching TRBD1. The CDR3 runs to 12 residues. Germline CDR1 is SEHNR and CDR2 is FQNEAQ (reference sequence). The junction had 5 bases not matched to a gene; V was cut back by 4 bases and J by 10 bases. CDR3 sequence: CASSSGQGPAFF. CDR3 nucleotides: TGTGCCAGCAGCTCAGGACAGGGCCCAGCTTTCTTT.

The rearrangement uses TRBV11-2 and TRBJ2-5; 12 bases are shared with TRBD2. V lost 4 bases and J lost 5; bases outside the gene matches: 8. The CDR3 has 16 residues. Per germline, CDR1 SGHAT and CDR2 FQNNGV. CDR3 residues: CASSSGLAGLGETQYF. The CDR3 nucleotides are TGTGCCAGCAGCTCAGGACTAGCGGGATTGGGGGAGACCCAGTACTTC.

The CDR3 is CASRGKGMGEQYF. The CDR3 region has the DNA TGTGCCAGCAGGGGAAAGGGGATGGGCGAGCAGTACTTC. The genes are TRBV2 and TRBJ2-7, with D possibly being TRBD1 (5 bases). Trimming left V 6 bases short and J 6 bases short, with 15 bases between. This CDR3 is 13 amino acids long. Germline lookup yields CDR1 SNHLY and CDR2 FYNNEI.

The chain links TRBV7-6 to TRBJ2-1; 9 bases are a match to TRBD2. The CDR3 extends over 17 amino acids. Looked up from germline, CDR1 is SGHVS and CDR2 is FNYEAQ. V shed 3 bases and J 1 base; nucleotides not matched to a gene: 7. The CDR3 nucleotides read TGTGCCAGCAGCTTCATTAGCGGGAGTTCGTCCTACAATGAGCAGTTCTTC. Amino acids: CASSFISGSSSYNEQFF.

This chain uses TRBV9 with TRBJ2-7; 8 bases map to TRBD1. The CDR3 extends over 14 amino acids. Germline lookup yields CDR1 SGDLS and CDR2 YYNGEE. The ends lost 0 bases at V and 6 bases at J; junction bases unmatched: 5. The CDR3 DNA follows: TGTGCCAGCAGCGTAGATCAGGGGGCAAGCGAGCAGTACTTC. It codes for CASSVDQGASEQYF.

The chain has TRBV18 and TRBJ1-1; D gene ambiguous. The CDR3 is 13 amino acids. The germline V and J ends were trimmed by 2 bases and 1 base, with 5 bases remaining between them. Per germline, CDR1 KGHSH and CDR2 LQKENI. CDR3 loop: CASSPNKNTEAFF. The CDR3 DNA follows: TGTGCCAGCTCACCAAACAAGAACACTGAAGCTTTCTTT.

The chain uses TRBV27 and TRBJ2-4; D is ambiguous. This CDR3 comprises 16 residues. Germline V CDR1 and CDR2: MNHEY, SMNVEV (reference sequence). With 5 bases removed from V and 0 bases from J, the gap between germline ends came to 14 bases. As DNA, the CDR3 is TGTGCCAGCAGTCTCTTCTCTGGGCTAGCCAAAAACATTCAGTACTTC. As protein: CASSLFSGLAKNIQYF.